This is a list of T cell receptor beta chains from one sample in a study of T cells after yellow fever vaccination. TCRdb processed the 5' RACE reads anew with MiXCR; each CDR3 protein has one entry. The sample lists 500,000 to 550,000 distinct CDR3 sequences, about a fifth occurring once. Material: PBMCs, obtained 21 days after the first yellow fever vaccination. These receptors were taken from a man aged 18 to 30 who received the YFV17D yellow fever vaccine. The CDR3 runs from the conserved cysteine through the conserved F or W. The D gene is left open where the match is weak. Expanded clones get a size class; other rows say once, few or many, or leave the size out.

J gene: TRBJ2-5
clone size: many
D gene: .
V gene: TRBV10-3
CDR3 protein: CAISESGETQYF
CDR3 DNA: TGTGCCATCAGTGAGTCAGGCGAGACCCAGTACTTC

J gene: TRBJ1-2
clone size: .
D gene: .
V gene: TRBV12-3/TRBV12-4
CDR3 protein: CASSWYERNGYTF
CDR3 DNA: TGTGCCAGCAGTTGGTATGAGAGGAATGGCTACACCTTC

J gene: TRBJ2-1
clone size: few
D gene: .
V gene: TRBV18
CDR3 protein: CASSRFEVHRRSYNEQFF
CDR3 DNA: TGTGCCAGCTCGCGGTTTGAGGTCCACAGGAGGTCCTACAATGAGCAGTTCTTC

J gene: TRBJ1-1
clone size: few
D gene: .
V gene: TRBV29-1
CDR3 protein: CSVGGVGAFF
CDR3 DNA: TGCAGCGTTGGAGGGGTTGGTGCTTTCTTT

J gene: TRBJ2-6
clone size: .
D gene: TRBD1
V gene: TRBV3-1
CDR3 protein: CAISPGQGNSAGANVLTF
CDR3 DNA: TGTGCCATCAGTCCAGGACAGGGAAACTCGGCTGGGGCCAACGTCCTGACTTTC

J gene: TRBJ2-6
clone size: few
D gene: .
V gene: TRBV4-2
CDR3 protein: CASSQDESGGANVLTF
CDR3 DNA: TGTGCCAGCAGCCAAGATGAATCCGGAGGGGCCAACGTCCTGACTTTC

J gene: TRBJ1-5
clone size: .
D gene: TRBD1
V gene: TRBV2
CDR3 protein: CASSESGTGPQPQHF
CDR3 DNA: TGTGCCAGCAGTGAATCAGGGACAGGGCCCCAGCCCCAGCATTTT

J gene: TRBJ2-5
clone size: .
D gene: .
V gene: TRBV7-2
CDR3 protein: CASSFDSQETQYF
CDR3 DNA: TGTGCCAGCAGCTTTGACAGCCAAGAGACCCAGTACTTC

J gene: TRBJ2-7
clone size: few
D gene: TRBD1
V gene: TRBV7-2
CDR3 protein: CASSEVDRVKYEQYF
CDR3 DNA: TGTGCCAGCAGCGAGGTCGACAGGGTCAAATACGAGCAGTACTTC

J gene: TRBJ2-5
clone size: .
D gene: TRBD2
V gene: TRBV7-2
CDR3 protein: CASSLLRGGTKTQYF
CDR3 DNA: TGTGCCAGCAGCTTACTCCGGGGGGGGACTAAGACCCAGTACTTC

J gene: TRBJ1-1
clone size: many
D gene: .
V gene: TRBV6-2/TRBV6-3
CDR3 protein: CASSYSLNTEAFF
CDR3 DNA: TGTGCCAGCAGTTACTCCCTGAACACTGAAGCTTTCTTT

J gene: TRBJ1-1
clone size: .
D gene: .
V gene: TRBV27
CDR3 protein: CASSLWPGGPEAFF
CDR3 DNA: TGTGCCAGCAGTTTATGGCCAGGAGGCCCTGAAGCTTTCTTT

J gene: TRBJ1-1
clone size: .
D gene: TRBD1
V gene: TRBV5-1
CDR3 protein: CASSEQGAANTEAFF
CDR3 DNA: TGCGCCAGCAGCGAACAGGGGGCAGCGAACACTGAAGCTTTCTTT

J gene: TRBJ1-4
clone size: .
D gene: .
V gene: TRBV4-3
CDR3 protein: CASSQLLHGVGEKLFF
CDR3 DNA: TGCGCCAGCAGCCAACTTCTACACGGGGTGGGCGAAAAACTGTTTTTT

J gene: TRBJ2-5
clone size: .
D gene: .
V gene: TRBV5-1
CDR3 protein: CASRPPGPVAQYF
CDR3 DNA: TGCGCCAGCCGCCCCCCGGGGCCCGTGGCCCAGTACTTC

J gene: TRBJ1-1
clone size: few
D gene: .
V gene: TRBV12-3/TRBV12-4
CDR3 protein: CASSFQGRDTEAFF
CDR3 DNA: TGTGCCAGCAGTTTCCAGGGCAGGGACACTGAAGCTTTCTTT